The entry that follows covers one T cell receptor (beta chain) sequence. Its specificity is unknown. The record originates from a study of OX40 agonist ivuxolimab in advanced cancers. The CDR3 length is 17 residues. The repertoire was sequenced with immunoSEQ multiplex PCR; TCRdb's copy has only in-frame clones and lacks some. Among fewer than 85,000 clones listed, about 84% were seen once. The study's findings and limits: At 0.1 to 3.0 mg/kg and by week 6, CD4+ and CD8+ T cells in the blood had expanded clonally.

The chain recombines TRBV21-1 with TRBJ1-5; TRBD1 reflects the table's D call only, with no check against the DNA. TRBV21-1 is a pseudogene locus. This sequence originates from an adult with an advanced solid tumor such as melanoma, head and neck, liver or kidney cancer. Source: CD4+ or CD8+ T cells sorted from blood, taken in a trial of the OX40 agonist ivuxolimab. The CDR3 nucleotides read TGTGCCAGCAGCAAAGCCTTCCGAGACAGGGTGAAGCAGCCCCAGCATTTT. The encoded protein is CASSKAFRDRVKQPQHF.